A single sample is the source of the 30 T cell receptor beta chains below, sequenced in a study of T-cell memory formation after mild COVID-19. MiXCR, run by TCRdb on the 5' RACE reads, gives a single entry per CDR3 protein. The sample shows 580,000 or so distinct CDR3 sequences, 17% of them seen only once. What was sequenced was PBMCs or a T cell subset sorted from them (not recorded which). Every receptor here comes from an adult woman who had mild COVID-19 (a few samples of this study predate the infection). Cell type and time point are not known.

This clonotype was detected only a few times. The rearrangement links TRBV15 to TRBJ2-4; D gene unclear. This CDR3 comprises 13 residues. The V gene's germline CDR1 is LNHNV and CDR2 YYDKDF (reference sequence). V dropped 2 bases and J dropped 5 bases, with 7 bases sitting between them. The DNA for the CDR3 is TGTGCCACCAGCAGACCCTGGGAAAACATTCAGTACTTC. This codes for CATSRPWENIQYF. Together with reference TRBV15 and TRBJ2-4, the CDR3 gives the full variable domain: DAMVIQNPRYQVTQFGKPVTLSCSQTLNHNVMYWYQQKSSQAPKLLFHYYDKDFNNEADTPDNFQSRRPNTSFCFLDIRSPGLGDTAMYLCATSRPWENIQYFGAGTRLSVL.

The sample holds a few counts of this clonotype. This chain links TRBV11-2 with TRBJ2-5; TRBD2 agrees at 7 bases. The germline V gene has CDR1 SGHAT and CDR2 FQNNGV. V shed 0 bases, J shed 12 bases, and the junction held 7 bases outside the gene matches. This CDR3 has 13 residues. This CDR3 is CASSLDPLAGEYF. CDR3 coding DNA: TGTGCCAGCAGCTTAGACCCCTTGGCGGGAGAGTACTTC.

As regards this clonotype: Here the CDR3 omits its conserved ending phenylalanine or tryptophan, so a read error is the likely source. The genes are TRBV7-2 and TRBJ2-1; 8 bases fit TRBD2. The CDR3 is 16 residues long. Germline V gives CDR1 SGHTA, CDR2 FQGNSA. The V and J ends lost 0 bases and 6 bases, in that order; junction bases with no gene match: 7. The chain's CDR3 is CASSLASGGFGNEQFL. CDR3 bases: TGTGCCAGCAGCTTAGCGAGCGGGGGCTTCGGCAATGAGCAGTTCTTA.

In its sample, this clonotype was seen a few times. This chain connects TRBV4-1 to TRBJ2-7; 7 nucleotides align to TRBD2. CDR3 size: 17 residues. V lost 0 bases to trimming and J lost 7 bases; unmatched junction nucleotides: 15. Germline CDR1 is MGHRA and CDR2 is YSYEKL. DNA of the CDR3: TGCGCCAGCAGCCAAGATTCGCTAGGACTAGGGGTTCGGGAGCAGTACTTC. Its translation is CASSQDSLGLGVREQYF.

In this sample, this clonotype turned up a few times. The chain is built from TRBV19 and TRBJ2-1; the match to TRBD2 covers 9 bases. V lost 6 bases to trimming and J lost 2 bases; unmatched junction nucleotides: 5. The CDR3 sequence is 15 residues long. Germline V gene sequence: CDR1 LNHDA, CDR2 SQIVND (reference sequence). CDR3 nucleotide sequence: TGTGCCAGTAGGATGACTAGCGGCGCCTACAATGAGCAGTTCTTC. Its translation: CASRMTSGAYNEQFF.

In regard to this clonotype: A much larger clone lies a single base off, so this may be a read error. The chain combines TRBV11-2 with TRBJ1-4, with D possibly being TRBD1 (6 bases). In germline, CDR1 is SGHAT, CDR2 FQNNGV. The CDR3 contains 15 residues. The CDR3 DNA reads as TGTGCCAGCAGCCCGCGACAGGCAACTAATGAAGAACTGTTTTTT. It yields the protein CASSPRQATNEELFF.

The sample holds a few counts of this clonotype. V gene TRBV7-8 combines with J gene TRBJ2-7, with D tentatively TRBD1 (6 bases). V was shortened by 4 bases and J by 7 bases, with 20 bases between the two germline ends. In germline, CDR1 is SGHVS, CDR2 FQNEAQ. The CDR3 is 15 amino acids. The CDR3 region is CASSYVAEARGEQYF. DNA of the CDR3: TGTGCCAGCAGCTATGTTGCGGAGGCCAGGGGAGAGCAGTACTTC. The full variable domain, in which reference TRBV7-8 and TRBJ2-7 provide the parts outside the CDR3, is GAGVSQSPRYKVAKRGQDVALRCDPISGHVSLFWYQQALGQGPEFLTYFQNEAQLDKSGLPSDRFFAERPEGSVSTLKIQRTQQEDSAVYLCASSYVAEARGEQYFGPGTRLTVT.

The chain uses TRBV20-1 and TRBJ1-1, with 8 nucleotides matching TRBD1. Germline V CDR1 and CDR2: DFQATT, SNEGSKA (reference sequence). Trimming removed 0 bases from V and 1 base from J; junction bases left unmatched: 7. CDR3 size: 16 residues. The CDR3 sequence: CSARDPRTGTNTEAFF. In nucleotides, the CDR3 is TGCAGTGCTAGAGACCCTAGGACAGGGACGAACACTGAAGCTTTCTTT.

The table lists this clonotype with a few counts. This chain joins TRBV7-9 and TRBJ2-1; 9 bases map to TRBD1. The CDR3 sequence is 16 residues long. Trimming took 0 bases from V and 10 from J; bases not matched to a gene: 10. CDR1 is SEHNR, CDR2 FQNEAQ, per germline (reference sequence). The CDR3 DNA sequence: TGTGCCAGCAGCTTAGCGTGGAGACAGGGGGGAGCGGAGCAGTTCTTC. It codes for CASSLAWRQGGAEQFF.

This chain connects TRBV12-3 or TRBV12-4 to TRBJ2-2, with TRBD1 identical over 7 bases. The CDR3 has 15 amino acids. Trimming took 5 bases from V and 0 from J; bases not matched to a gene: 3. As DNA, the CDR3 is TGTGCCAGCAGTCGGACAGGTTCGAACACCGGGGAGCTGTTTTTT. Translation: CASSRTGSNTGELFF.

The gene calls are TRBV4-1 and TRBJ1-6; D is ambiguous. This CDR3 comprises 16 residues. CDR1 is MGHRA and CDR2 is YSYEKL in the germline V gene. V was pared by 1 base and J by 0 bases, with 7 bases between. DNA for the CDR3: TGCGCCAGCAGCCAAGCGCAGACCTCCTATAATTCACCCCTCCACTTT. It specifies CASSQAQTSYNSPLHF.

At least ten counts were recorded for this clonotype. The chain carries TRBV7-2 and TRBJ2-1; no firm D call. CDR1 is SGHTA and CDR2 is FQGNSA in the germline V gene. Trimming cost V 3 bases and J 0 bases, with 3 bases left between them. The CDR3 has 13 amino acids. The CDR3 reads CASSFDSYNEQFF. The DNA for the CDR3 is TGTGCCAGCAGCTTCGACTCCTACAATGAGCAGTTCTTC.

Remarks on this clonotype: The junction departs from the called germline gene at one end, perhaps through a read error. V usage is TRBV13 and J usage is TRBJ2-1, with 12 bases lining up with TRBD1. Germline-derived CDR1 and CDR2 are PRHDT and FYEKMQ (reference sequence). CDR3 length: 15 amino acids. CDR3 in amino acids: CASSPAGTGGNGQFF. CDR3 coding DNA: TGTGCCAGCAGCCCCGCCGGGACAGGGGGCAATGGGCAGTTCTTC.

This chain links TRBV19 with TRBJ2-7, with 16 bases identical to TRBD2. There are 18 residues in the CDR3. Germline V gives CDR1 LNHDA, CDR2 SQIVND (reference sequence). Trimming took 4 bases from V and 4 from J; bases not matched to a gene: 10. This CDR3 is CASSSRGTSGRAVYEQYF. The CDR3 DNA reads TGTGCCAGTAGTAGCCGCGGGACTAGCGGGAGGGCCGTTTACGAGCAGTACTTC.

This clonotype was picked up a small number of times. The chain uses TRBV7-9 and TRBJ2-1; either TRBD1 or TRBD2 may supply D (5 bases each). V was cut by 1 base and J by 5 bases, with 12 bases left in between. Germline values: CDR1 SEHNR, CDR2 FQNEAQ (reference sequence). The CDR3 totals 15 residues. The CDR3 DNA reads TGTGCCAGCAGCTTAGTCCTCGGGGCAAACAATGAGCAGTTCTTC. Translation: CASSLVLGANNEQFF.

This clonotype occurred many times. V usage is TRBV5-5 and J usage is TRBJ2-2; D not resolved. Per the germline V gene, CDR1 is SGHKS and CDR2 is YYEKEE (reference sequence). This CDR3 is built from 13 residues. V was clipped by 4 bases and J by 5 bases, with 9 bases between them. CDR3 nucleotides: TGTGCCAGCAGCGATCGAAGGACCGGGGAGCTGTTTTTT. Its translation is CASSDRRTGELFF.

This chain links TRBV7-2 with TRBJ2-3; TRBD2 agrees at 9 bases. The CDR3 is made up of 15 amino acids. CDR1 and CDR2 from the germline V gene are SGHTA and FQGNSA. The CDR3 loop is CAEPLAGEYKDTQYF. The CDR3 DNA reads as TGTGCAGAACCCTTAGCGGGAGAATATAAAGATACGCAGTATTTT.

V and J are TRBV30 and TRBJ1-3; D remains ambiguous. Germline values: CDR1 GTSNPN, CDR2 SVGIG (reference sequence). Between the trimmed V and J ends, which lost 4 bases and 2 bases, there was a span of 6 bases. The CDR3 sequence is 12 residues long. This CDR3 reads CAWTGPGNTIYF. The CDR3 bases are TGTGCCTGGACCGGACCTGGAAACACCATATATTTT.

The chain carries TRBV6-2 or TRBV6-3 and TRBJ2-2; 10 nucleotides agree with TRBD2. V was clipped by 7 bases and J by 2 bases; unmatched bases: 10. CDR1 MNHEY and CDR2 SVGEGT come from the germline V gene. The length of the CDR3 is 17 residues. The DNA of the CDR3 is TGTGCCAGCACCCGAGACGGACTAGCGGCCAACACCGGGGAGCTGTTTTTT. Protein sequence: CASTRDGLAANTGELFF.

This clonotype was seen only a few times. This chain uses TRBV18 with TRBJ1-2; no definite D call. Trimming cost V 3 bases and J 5 bases, with 16 bases left between them. The germline V gene encodes CDR1 KGHSH and CDR2 LQKENI. The CDR3 is 15 amino acids. CDR3 bases: TGTGCCAGCTCACCCAACTACGGGGTGGCATATGGCTACACCTTC. Amino acid sequence: CASSPNYGVAYGYTF.

V is TRBV4-3 and J is TRBJ2-2; D is possibly TRBD2 (6 bases). Trimming cost V 1 base and J 7 bases, with 13 bases left between them. The CDR3 sequence is 15 residues long. Germline V gene sequence: CDR1 LGHNA, CDR2 YSLEER. The CDR3 nucleotides read TGCGCCAGCAGCCAAGCCAAAATTAGCGGCGGGGAGCTGTTTTTT. Translation: CASSQAKISGGELFF.

CDR3 loop: CASSAFSGTSGSDTQYF. CDR3 in DNA: TGTGCCAGCAGTGCTTTTTCCGGGACTAGCGGGAGTGATACGCAGTATTTT. The chain carries TRBV12-3 or TRBV12-4 and TRBJ2-3, with 14 bases matching TRBD2. The CDR3 is 17 amino acids. The ends lost 5 bases at V and 6 bases at J; junction bases unmatched: 10.

This clonotype came up a few times. V usage is TRBV7-3 and J usage is TRBJ2-3, with 7 bases matching TRBD1. J lost 5 bases, V lost 5 bases, and 4 bases had no gene match. Per germline, CDR1 SGHTA and CDR2 FQGTGA. The CDR3 has 13 residues. CDR3 sequence reads: CASSSGQEDTQYF. CDR3 DNA: TGTGCCAGCAGCAGCGGACAGGAAGATACGCAGTATTTT.

The rearrangement links TRBV7-9 to TRBJ2-3; D is unclear. The CDR3 spans 16 residues. Germline V gives CDR1 SEHNR, CDR2 FQNEAQ (reference sequence). V was trimmed by 0 bases and J by 4 bases, leaving 14 bases between them. This chain's CDR3 is CASSLARSYGADTQYF. The CDR3, as DNA: TGTGCCAGCAGCTTAGCCCGTTCTTATGGGGCAGATACGCAGTATTTT.

The chain uses TRBV7-2 and TRBJ1-3; 8 bases match TRBD1. CDR1 is SGHTA, CDR2 FQGNSA, per germline. V lost 6 bases, J lost 0 bases, and 7 bases stayed unmatched. This CDR3 has 16 amino acids. The CDR3 spells CASRPQGEISGNTIYF. The CDR3 DNA is TGTGCCAGCAGGCCACAGGGGGAAATCTCTGGAAACACCATATATTTT. Full variable domain (missing parts from reference TRBV7-2 and TRBJ1-3): GAGVSQSPSNKVTEKGKDVELRCDPISGHTALYWYRQSLGQGLEFLIYFQGNSAPDKSGLPSDRFSAERTGGSVSTLTIQRTQQEDSAVYLCASRPQGEISGNTIYFGEGSWLTVV.

The chain links TRBV11-2 to TRBJ2-2; 7 nucleotides align to TRBD2. The CDR3 totals 18 residues. Germline CDR1 reads SGHAT; CDR2 reads FQNNGV. V gave up 3 bases and J gave up 3 bases; unmatched junction bases: 13. This CDR3 is CASSLSSFQRGYTGELFF. The DNA for the CDR3 is TGTGCCAGCAGCTTGAGCTCTTTCCAGCGGGGATACACCGGGGAGCTGTTTTTT.

This clonotype was seen a few times. The CDR3 coding sequence is TGCAGTGCTAGGTCCGGAGGGGGCATTGAGCAGTTCTTC. It encodes CSARSGGGIEQFF. The rearrangement links TRBV20-1 to TRBJ2-1; D might be TRBD1 (7 bases). Trimming shortened V by 3 bases and J by 9 bases, and 15 bases separated the two germline ends. The CDR3 is 13 amino acids. Per the germline V gene, CDR1 is DFQATT and CDR2 is SNEGSKA (reference sequence).

This clonotype came up a few times. J is TRBJ2-1 and V is TRBV7-9; D not certain. V lost 1 base and J lost 10, with 8 bases in between. The CDR3 has 12 amino acids. Germline CDR1 SEHNR, CDR2 FQNEAQ (reference sequence). The CDR3 DNA reads as TGTGCCAGCAGCTTAGGGACGATGGAGCAGTTCTTC. It is translated as CASSLGTMEQFF.

The CDR3 sequence is CASSRLGGSNEQFF. The CDR3 DNA sequence: TGTGCCAGCAGTCGGCTCGGGGGATCCAATGAGCAGTTCTTC. The genes are TRBV25-1 and TRBJ2-1; D possibly corresponds to TRBD2 (6 bases). Germline V gene sequence: CDR1 MGHDK, CDR2 SYGVNS. This CDR3 is 14 amino acids long. The germline V and J ends were trimmed by 5 bases and 6 bases, with 14 bases remaining between them.

This chain uses TRBV6-2 or TRBV6-3 with TRBJ1-1; tentative D call: TRBD1 (5 bases). This CDR3 spans 15 amino acids. Germline values: CDR1 MNHEY, CDR2 SVGEGT. V was pared by 2 bases and J by 4 bases, with 14 bases between. CDR3 sequence (DNA): TGTGCCAGCAGTTACCGAATGGGGCGGGGCACTGAAGCTTTCTTT. Amino acids: CASSYRMGRGTEAFF.